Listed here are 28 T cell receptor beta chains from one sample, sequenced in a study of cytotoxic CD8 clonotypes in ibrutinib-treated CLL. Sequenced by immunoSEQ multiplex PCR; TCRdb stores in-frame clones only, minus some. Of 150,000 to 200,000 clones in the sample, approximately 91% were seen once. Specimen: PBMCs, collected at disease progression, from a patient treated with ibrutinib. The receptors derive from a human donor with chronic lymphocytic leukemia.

DNA of the CDR3: TGTGCCAGCAGCCGCGTTTGGGGTAATCAGCCCCAGCATTTT. Its protein is CASSRVWGNQPQHF. V usage is TRBV6-5 and J usage is TRBJ1-5; D gene uncertain. Germline loops: CDR1 MNHEY, CDR2 SVGAGI. This CDR3 is 14 amino acids long. V dropped 6 bases and J dropped 4 bases, with 13 bases sitting between them.

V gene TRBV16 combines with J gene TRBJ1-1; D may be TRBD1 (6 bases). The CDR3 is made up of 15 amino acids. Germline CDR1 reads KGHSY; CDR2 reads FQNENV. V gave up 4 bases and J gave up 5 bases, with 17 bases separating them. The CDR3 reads CASSPSVTGITEAFF. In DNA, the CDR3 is TGTGCCAGCAGCCCCTCGGTCACAGGGATTACTGAAGCTTTCTTT.

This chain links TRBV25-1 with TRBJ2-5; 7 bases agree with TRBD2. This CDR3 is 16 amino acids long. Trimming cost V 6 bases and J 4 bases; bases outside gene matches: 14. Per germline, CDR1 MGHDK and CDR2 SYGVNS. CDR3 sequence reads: CASRGIKAGWGETQYF. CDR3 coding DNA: TGTGCCAGCAGAGGAATTAAAGCGGGATGGGGAGAGACCCAGTACTTC.

The CDR3 nucleotides are TGTGCCAGCAGCGCCCGACAGGGGGCAATTGAAGCTTTCTTT. Protein product: CASSARQGAIEAFF. V is TRBV11-3 and J is TRBJ1-1; 10 bases are a match to TRBD1. Germline values: CDR1 SGHNT, CDR2 YENEEA. V shed 5 bases, J shed 7 bases, and the junction held 7 bases outside the gene matches. CDR3 size: 14 residues.

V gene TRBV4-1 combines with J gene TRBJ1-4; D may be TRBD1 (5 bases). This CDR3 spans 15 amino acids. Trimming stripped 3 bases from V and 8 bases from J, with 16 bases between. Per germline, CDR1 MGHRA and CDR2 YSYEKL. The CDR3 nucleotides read TGCGCCAGCAGCCAGGACCGGGGGTTCGGGGAAAAACTGTTTTTT. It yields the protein CASSQDRGFGEKLFF.

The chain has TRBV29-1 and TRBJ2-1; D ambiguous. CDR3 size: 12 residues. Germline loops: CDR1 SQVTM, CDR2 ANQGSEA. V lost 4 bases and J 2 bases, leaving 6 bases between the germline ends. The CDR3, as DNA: TGCAGCGTTGCCGAAACCTACAATGAGCAGTTCTTC. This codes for CSVAETYNEQFF.

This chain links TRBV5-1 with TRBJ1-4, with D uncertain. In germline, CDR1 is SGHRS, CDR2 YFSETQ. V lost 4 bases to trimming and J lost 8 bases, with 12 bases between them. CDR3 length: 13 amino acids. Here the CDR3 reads CASSMTLAEKLFF. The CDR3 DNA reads TGCGCCAGCAGCATGACCTTGGCGGAAAAACTGTTTTTT.

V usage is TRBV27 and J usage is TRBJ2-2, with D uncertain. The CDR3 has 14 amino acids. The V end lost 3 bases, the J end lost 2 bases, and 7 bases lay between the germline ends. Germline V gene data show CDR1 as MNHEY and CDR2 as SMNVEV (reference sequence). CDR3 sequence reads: CASSFYLNTGELFF. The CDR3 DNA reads TGTGCCAGCAGTTTCTACTTAAACACCGGGGAGCTGTTTTTT.

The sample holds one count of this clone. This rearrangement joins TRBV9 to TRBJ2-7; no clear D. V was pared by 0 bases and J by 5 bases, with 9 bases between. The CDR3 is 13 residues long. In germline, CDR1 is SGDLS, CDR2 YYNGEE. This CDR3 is CASSVDVRDEQYF. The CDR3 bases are TGTGCCAGCAGCGTAGACGTTCGGGACGAGCAGTACTTC. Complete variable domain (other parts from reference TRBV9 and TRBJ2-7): DSGVTQTPKHLITATGQRVTLRCSPRSGDLSVYWYQQSLDQGLQFLIQYYNGEERAKGNILERFSAQQFPDLHSELNLSSLELGDSALYFCASSVDVRDEQYFGPGTRLTVT.

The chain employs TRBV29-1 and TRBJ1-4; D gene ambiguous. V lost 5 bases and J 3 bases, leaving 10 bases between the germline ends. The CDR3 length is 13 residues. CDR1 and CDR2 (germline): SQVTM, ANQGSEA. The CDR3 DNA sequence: TGCAGCGTTAACAAGGCACCTAATGAAAAACTGTTTTTT. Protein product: CSVNKAPNEKLFF.

CDR3 region: CASSIDLGIGTNYGYTF. For the CDR3, the DNA is TGTGCCAGTAGTATAGATCTGGGAATAGGGACTAACTATGGCTACACCTTC. V and J are TRBV19 and TRBJ1-2; no definite D call. Germline V CDR1 and CDR2: LNHDA, SQIVND (reference sequence). V was trimmed by 0 bases and J by 0 bases, leaving 14 bases between them. The CDR3 spans 17 residues.

The CDR3 loop is CASIGRRVGYEQYF. CDR3 bases: TGTGCCAGCATTGGAAGGCGGGTCGGCTACGAGCAGTACTTC. The rearrangement joins TRBV28 to TRBJ2-7; TRBD2 is a possible D gene (5 bases). Germline lookup yields CDR1 MDHEN and CDR2 SYDVKM. This CDR3 contains 14 residues. Trimming removed 7 bases from V and 3 bases from J, with 16 bases in between.

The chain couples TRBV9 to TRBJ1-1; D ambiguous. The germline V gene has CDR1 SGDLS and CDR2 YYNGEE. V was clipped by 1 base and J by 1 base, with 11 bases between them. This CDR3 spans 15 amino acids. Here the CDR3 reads CASSVNLVGNTEAFF. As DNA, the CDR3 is TGTGCCAGCAGCGTAAATCTCGTGGGGAACACTGAAGCTTTCTTT. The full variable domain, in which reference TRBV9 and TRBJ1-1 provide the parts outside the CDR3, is DSGVTQTPKHLITATGQRVTLRCSPRSGDLSVYWYQQSLDQGLQFLIQYYNGEERAKGNILERFSAQQFPDLHSELNLSSLELGDSALYFCASSVNLVGNTEAFFGQGTRLTVV.

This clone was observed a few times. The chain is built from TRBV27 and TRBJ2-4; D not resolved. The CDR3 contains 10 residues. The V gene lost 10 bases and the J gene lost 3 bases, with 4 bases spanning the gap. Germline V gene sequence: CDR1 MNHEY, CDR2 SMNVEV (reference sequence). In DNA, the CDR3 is TGTGCCACGGGCAAAAACATTCAGTACTTC. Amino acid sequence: CATGKNIQYF.

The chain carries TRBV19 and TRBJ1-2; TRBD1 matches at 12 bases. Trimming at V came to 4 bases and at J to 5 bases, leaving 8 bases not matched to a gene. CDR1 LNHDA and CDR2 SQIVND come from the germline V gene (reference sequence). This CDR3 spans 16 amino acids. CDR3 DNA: TGTGCCAGTAGTACCGAGGGACAGGGGGCTCGTTATGGCTACACCTTC. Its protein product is CASSTEGQGARYGYTF.

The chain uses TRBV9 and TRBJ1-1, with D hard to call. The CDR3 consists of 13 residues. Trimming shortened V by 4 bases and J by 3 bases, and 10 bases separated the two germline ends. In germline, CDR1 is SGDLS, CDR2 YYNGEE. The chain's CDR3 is CASSPSKYTEAFF. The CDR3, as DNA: TGTGCCAGCAGCCCGTCCAAGTACACTGAAGCTTTCTTT.

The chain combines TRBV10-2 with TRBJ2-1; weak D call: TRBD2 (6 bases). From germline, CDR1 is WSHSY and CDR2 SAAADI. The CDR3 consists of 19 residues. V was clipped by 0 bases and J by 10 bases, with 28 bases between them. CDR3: CASSESRWSGWFLSAEQFF. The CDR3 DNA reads TGCGCCAGCAGTGAGTCGAGGTGGAGCGGGTGGTTTCTTTCCGCGGAGCAGTTCTTC.

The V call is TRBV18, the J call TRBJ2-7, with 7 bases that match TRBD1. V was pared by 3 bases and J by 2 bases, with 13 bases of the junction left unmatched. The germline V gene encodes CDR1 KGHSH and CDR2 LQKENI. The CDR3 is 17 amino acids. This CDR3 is CASSPNPPGQLTYEQYF. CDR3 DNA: TGTGCCAGCTCACCTAACCCGCCGGGACAGTTGACCTACGAGCAGTACTTC.

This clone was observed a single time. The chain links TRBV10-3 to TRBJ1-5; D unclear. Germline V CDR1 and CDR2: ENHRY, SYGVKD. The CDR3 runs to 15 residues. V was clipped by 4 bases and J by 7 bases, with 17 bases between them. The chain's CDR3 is CAISAFRRSGQPQHF. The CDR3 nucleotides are TGTGCCATCAGTGCATTTAGAAGGTCAGGACAGCCCCAGCATTTT.

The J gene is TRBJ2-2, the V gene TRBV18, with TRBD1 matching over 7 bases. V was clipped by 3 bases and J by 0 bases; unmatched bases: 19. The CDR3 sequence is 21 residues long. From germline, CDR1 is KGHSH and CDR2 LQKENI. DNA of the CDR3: TGTGCCAGCTCACCGACAGGGCGTACAGAGACTCTCGACGCGAACACCGGGGAGCTGTTTTTT. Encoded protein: CASSPTGRTETLDANTGELFF.

The CDR3 here is CASKLGLAGYEQYF. In nucleotides, the CDR3 is TGTGCCAGCAAACTAGGACTAGCGGGATACGAGCAGTACTTC. The J gene is TRBJ2-7, the V gene TRBV11-2, with 12 bases identical to TRBD2. From germline, CDR1 is SGHAT and CDR2 FQNNGV. V trimming: 7 bases; J trimming: 4 bases; junction bases outside the gene matches: 5. This CDR3 region has 14 residues.

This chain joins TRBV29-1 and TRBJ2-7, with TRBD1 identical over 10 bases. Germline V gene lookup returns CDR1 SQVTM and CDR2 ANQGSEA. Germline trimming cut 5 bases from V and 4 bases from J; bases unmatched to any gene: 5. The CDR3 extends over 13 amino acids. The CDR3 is CSVWTGGGYEQYF. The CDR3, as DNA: TGCAGCGTTTGGACAGGGGGGGGTTACGAGCAGTACTTC.

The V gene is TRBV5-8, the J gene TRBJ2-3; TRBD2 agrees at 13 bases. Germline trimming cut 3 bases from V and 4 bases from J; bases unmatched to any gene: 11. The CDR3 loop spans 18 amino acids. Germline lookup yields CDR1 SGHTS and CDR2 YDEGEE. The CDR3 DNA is TGTGCCAGCAGCTGGGCGTTCACTAGCGGGAGGGCCGCAGATACGCAGTATTTT. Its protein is CASSWAFTSGRAADTQYF.

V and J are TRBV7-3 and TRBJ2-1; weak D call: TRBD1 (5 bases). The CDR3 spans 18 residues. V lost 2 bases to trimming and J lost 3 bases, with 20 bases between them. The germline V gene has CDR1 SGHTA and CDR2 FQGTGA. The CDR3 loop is CASSLSPTTDRDYNEQFF. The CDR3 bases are TGTGCCAGCAGCTTATCCCCTACAACCGACAGAGACTACAATGAGCAGTTCTTC.

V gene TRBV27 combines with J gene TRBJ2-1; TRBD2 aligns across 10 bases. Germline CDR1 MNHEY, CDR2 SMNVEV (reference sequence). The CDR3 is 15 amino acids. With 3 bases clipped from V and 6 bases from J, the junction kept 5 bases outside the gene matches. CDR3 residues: CASSFLAGVRNEQFF. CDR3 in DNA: TGTGCCAGCAGTTTTCTAGCGGGAGTGCGCAATGAGCAGTTCTTC.

The CDR3 spells CSVPGQGADEQYF. Written as DNA, the CDR3 is TGCAGCGTCCCGGGACAGGGGGCTGACGAGCAGTACTTC. The rearrangement links TRBV29-1 to TRBJ2-7; 12 nucleotides line up with TRBD1. The trim removed 6 bases at V and 5 bases at J, leaving 5 bases unmatched. The V gene's germline CDR1 is SQVTM and CDR2 ANQGSEA. The CDR3 has 13 residues.

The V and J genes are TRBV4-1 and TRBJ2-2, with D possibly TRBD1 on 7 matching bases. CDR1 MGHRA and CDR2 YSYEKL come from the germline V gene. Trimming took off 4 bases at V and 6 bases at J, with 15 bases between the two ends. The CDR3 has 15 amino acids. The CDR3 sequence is CASSPRGRGAGELFF. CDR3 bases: TGCGCCAGCAGCCCCCGGGGCAGGGGGGCCGGGGAGCTGTTTTTT.

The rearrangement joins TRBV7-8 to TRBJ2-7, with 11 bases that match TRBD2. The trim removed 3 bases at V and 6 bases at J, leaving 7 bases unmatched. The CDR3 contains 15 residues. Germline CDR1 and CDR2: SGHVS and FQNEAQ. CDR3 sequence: CASSFLAGGQGEQYF. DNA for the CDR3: TGTGCCAGCAGCTTCCTAGCGGGAGGTCAAGGCGAGCAGTACTTC.